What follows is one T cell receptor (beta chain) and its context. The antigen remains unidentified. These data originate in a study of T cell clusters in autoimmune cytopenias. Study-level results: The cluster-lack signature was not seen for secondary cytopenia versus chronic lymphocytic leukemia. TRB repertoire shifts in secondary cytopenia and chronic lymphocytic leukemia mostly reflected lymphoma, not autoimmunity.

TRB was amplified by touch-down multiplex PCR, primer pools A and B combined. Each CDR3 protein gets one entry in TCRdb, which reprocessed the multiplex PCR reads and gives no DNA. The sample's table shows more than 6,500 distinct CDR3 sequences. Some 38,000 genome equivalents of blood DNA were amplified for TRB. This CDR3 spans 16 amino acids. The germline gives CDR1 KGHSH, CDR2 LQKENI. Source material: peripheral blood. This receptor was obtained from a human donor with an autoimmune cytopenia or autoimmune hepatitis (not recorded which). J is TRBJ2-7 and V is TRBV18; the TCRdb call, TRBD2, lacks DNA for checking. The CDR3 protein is CASSRALAGYAYEQYF.